The T cell receptor beta chain described here comes from a study of T cell responses to AZD1222 COVID-19 vaccine. In its sample, this clone was seen once. Its specificity is not known. Study-level results: Spike was spanned by vaccine-associated CD4 TCRs, which were dominant at 160-218 and 743-854.

Assay used: immunoSEQ multiplex PCR; TCRdb lists only in-frame clones, some missing. The table includes about 89,000 clones, 89% detected once. The origin of this receptor is an adult who received the AZD1222 COVID-19 vaccine. Specimen: peripheral blood, collected 28 days after the second AZD1222 dose.

The CDR3 region has the DNA TGTGCCTGGGCCGGGACAGGGGGCGTGAACACTGAAGCTTTCTTT. Translating it yields CAWAGTGGVNTEAFF. V usage is TRBV30 and J usage is TRBJ1-1, with 12 bases aligning to TRBD1. The CDR3 runs to 15 residues. Trimming took 5 bases from V and 0 from J; bases not matched to a gene: 4. Germline V lookup: CDR1 GTSNPN, CDR2 SVGIG (reference sequence).